The rows below give T cell receptor beta chains drawn from one sample of a study of CXCR3-negative and CXCR3-positive naive CD8 T cells. TCRdb reprocessed the 5' RACE reads; each CDR3 protein has one entry and no DNA is given. The sample includes 5,500 to 7,000 distinct CDR3 sequences. Sequencing used naive CXCR3- CD8+ T cells from blood. The receptor set was obtained from a human donor in good health. Some clones in this sample may be carry-over from other donors' samples. Both conserved end residues are part of each CDR3. Some rows have no size entry. The others give once, few or many, or a class for an expanded clone.

v_gene,abundance,j_gene,CDR3aa
TRBV7-9,.,TRBJ2-3,CASSPREDTQYF
TRBV15,medium-sized,TRBJ2-1,CATSSPDGYNEQFF
TRBV29-1,.,TRBJ1-1,CSVENRVGANTEAFF
TRBV28,medium-sized,TRBJ2-1,CASSFRGRYNEQFF
TRBV3-1,.,TRBJ2-1,CASSQRTSGRAANEQFF
TRBV2,.,TRBJ2-7,CAIAALGDSFYEQYF
TRBV29-1,.,TRBJ2-7,CSVEGEPYEQYF
TRBV29-1,.,TRBJ2-3,CSVALSGHRTDTQYF
TRBV5-1,.,TRBJ2-1,CASSLEGSNEQFF
TRBV2,.,TRBJ2-5,CARPGTSGNQETQYF
TRBV5-6,.,TRBJ2-1,CASSQQWNGQFF
TRBV29-1,.,TRBJ2-7,CSVSKATGTYEQYF
TRBV29-1,medium-sized,TRBJ2-5,CSVGPLSETQYF
TRBV29-1,medium-sized,TRBJ2-1,CSVVEAYNEQFF
TRBV10-2,medium-sized,TRBJ2-7,CASTPGTGAYEQYF
TRBV9,medium-sized,TRBJ1-4,CASSRGGAPGEKLFF
TRBV28,medium-sized,TRBJ2-1,CASAGLAVEISYNEQFF